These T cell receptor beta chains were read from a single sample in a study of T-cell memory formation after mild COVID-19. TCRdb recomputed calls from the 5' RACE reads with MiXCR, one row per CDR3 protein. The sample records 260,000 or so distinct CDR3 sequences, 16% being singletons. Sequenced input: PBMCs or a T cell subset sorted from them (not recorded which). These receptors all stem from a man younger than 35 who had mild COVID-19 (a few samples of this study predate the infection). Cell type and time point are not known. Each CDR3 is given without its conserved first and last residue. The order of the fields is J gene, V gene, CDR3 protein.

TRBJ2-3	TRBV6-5	ASSSRYTQY
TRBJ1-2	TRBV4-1	ASSLRYLDRRGYT
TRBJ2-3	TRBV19	ASSIEHRGFTDTQY
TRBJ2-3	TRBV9	ASSPRRRGGTDTQY
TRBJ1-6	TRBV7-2	ASRTPGQGATSPLH
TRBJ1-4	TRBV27	ASSQWTVPNEKLF
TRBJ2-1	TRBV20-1	SARTPTGGVYNEQF
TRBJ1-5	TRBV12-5	ASVKGGENQPQH
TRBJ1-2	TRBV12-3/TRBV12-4	ASSLFSGTYGYT
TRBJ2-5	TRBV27	ASSRPPGDRQETQY
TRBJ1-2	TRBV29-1	SVALAGGENYGYT
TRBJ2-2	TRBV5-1	ASSLTGGTNTGELF
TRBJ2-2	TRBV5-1	ASSLSGRSGELF
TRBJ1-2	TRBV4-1	ASSQFVTGTGIHINYGYT
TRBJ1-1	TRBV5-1	ASSLSTPDEAF
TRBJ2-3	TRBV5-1	ASSFSGGQLTDTQY
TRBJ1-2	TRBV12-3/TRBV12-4	ASSFGRGWGYT
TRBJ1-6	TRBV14	ASSHTGRTGIGSPLH
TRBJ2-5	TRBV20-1	SAPVQGQETQY
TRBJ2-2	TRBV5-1	ASSLGRGANTGELF
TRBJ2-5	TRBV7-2	ASSLVYREGTQY
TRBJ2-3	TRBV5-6	ASSSWYLDTQY
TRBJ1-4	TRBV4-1	ASSQAYGTNEKLF
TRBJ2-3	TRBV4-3	ASSQGVAASQY
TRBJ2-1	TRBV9	ASSAGTSGINEQF
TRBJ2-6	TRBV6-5	ASRETGGQTGANVLT
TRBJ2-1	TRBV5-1	ASSLEAPEEQF
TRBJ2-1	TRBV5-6	ASSPPGQGNNEQF
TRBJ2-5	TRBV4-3	ASSRNLGLAETQY
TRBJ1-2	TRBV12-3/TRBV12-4	ASSRTGGTPYGYT
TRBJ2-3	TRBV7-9	ASSRQGRGGLDTQY
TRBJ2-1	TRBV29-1	SVERYNEQF
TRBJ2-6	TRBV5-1	ASSLNGRDTGANVLT
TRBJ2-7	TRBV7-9	ASSLTGWDEQY
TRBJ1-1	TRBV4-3	ASSQEGWTEAF
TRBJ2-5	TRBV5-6	ASSLEVQQGVYQETQY
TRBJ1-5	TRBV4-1	ASSQDQGGKPQH
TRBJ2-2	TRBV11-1	ASSFNGDKAGELF
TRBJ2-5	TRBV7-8	ASSLGWRVGTRETQY
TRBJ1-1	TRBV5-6	ASSPRQGRTEAF
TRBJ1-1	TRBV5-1	ASSLGGLNTEAF
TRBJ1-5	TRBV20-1	SARAGDPGNQPQH
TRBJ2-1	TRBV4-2	ASSRDVLLAPGNEQF
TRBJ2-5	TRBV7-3	ASSSSMQETQY
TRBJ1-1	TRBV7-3	ASSSGTSSTEAF
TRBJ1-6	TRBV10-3	AISPGTGNSPLH
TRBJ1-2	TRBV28	ASSLQYYGYT
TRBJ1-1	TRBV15	ATSIDPGNTEAF
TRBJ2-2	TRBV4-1	ASSEGANTGELF
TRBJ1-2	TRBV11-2	ASSLDLGRVSGYT
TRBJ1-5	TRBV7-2	ASSSDRSQPQH
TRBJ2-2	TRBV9	ASSVFGENTGELF
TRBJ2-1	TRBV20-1	SARTPWHEQF
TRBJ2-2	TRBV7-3	ASSLERRGGLTGELF
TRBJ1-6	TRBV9	ASSATSASPLH
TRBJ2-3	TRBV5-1	ASSLKRGGGLADTQY